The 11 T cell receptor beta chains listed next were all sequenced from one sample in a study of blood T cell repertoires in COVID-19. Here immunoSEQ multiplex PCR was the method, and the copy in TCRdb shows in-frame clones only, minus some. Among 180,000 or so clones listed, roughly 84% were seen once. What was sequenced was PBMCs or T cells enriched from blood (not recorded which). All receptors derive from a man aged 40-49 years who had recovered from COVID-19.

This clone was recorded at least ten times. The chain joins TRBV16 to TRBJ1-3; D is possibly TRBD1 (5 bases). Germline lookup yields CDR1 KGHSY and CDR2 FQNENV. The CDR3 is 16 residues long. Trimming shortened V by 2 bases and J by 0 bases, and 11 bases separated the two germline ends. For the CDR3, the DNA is TGTGCCAGCAGCCAACCCCCCGGGGGCTCTGGAAACACCATATATTTT. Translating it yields CASSQPPGGSGNTIYF.

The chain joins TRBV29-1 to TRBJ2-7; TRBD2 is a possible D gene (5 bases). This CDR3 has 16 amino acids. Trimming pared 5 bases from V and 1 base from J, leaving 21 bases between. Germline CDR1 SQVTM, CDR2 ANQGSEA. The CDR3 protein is CSVQTPRSGLSYEQYF. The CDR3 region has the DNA TGCAGCGTTCAAACCCCCCGGAGCGGACTTTCCTACGAGCAGTACTTC.

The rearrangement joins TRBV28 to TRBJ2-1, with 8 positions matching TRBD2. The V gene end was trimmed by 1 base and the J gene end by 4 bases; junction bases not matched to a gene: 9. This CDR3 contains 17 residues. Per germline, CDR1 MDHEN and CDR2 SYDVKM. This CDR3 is CASSLYLKRGIYNEQFF. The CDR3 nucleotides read TGTGCCAGCAGTTTATATTTGAAGCGGGGGATATACAATGAGCAGTTCTTC. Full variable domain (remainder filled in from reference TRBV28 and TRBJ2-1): DVKVTQSSRYLVKRTGEKVFLECVQDMDHENMFWYRQDPGLGLRLIYFSYDVKMKEKGDIPEGYSVSREKKERFSLILESASTNQTSMYLCASSLYLKRGIYNEQFFGPGTRLTVL.

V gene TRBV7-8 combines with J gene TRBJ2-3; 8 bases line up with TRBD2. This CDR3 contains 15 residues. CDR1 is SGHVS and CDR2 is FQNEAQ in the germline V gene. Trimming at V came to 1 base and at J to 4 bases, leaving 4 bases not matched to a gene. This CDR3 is CASSLVGGASDTQYF. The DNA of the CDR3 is TGTGCCAGCAGCTTAGTCGGGGGGGCATCAGATACGCAGTATTTT.

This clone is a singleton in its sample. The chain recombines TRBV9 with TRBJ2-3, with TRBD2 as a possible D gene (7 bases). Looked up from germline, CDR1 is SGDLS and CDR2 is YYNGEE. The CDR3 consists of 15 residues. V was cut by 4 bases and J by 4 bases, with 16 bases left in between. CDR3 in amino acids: CASSPTGGISDTQYF. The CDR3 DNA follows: TGTGCCAGCAGCCCGACGGGGGGCATCTCAGATACGCAGTATTTT.

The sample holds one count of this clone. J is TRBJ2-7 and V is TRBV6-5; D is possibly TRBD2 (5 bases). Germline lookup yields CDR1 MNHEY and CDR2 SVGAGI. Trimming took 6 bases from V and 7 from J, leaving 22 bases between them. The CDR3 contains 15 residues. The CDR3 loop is CASRPRRLGPGEQYF. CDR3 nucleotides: TGTGCCAGCAGGCCCCGACGTCTGGGCCCGGGAGAGCAGTACTTC.

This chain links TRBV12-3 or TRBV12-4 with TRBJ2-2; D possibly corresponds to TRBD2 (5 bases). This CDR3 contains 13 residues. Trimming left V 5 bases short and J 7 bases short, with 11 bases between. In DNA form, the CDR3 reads TGTGCCAGCAGTCTTTTTCGGGGCGGGGAGCTGTTTTTT. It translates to CASSLFRGGELFF.

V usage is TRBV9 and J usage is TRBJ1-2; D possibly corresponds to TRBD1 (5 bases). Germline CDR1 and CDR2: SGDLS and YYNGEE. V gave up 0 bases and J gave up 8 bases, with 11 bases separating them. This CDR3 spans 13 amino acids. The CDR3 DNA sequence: TGTGCCAGCAGCGTAGAATGGGGGGGAGGCTACACCTTC. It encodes CASSVEWGGGYTF.

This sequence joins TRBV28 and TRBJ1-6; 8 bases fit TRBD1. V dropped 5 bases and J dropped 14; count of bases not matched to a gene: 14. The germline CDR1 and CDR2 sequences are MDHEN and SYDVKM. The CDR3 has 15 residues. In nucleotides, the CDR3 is TGTGCCAGCAGTGCGACAACAGGGGGGAGTGGGACCCTCCACTTT. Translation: CASSATTGGSGTLHF.

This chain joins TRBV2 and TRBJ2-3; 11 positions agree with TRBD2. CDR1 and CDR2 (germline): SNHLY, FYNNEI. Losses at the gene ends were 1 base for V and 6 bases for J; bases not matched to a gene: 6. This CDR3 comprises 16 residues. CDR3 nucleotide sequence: TGTGCCAGCAGTGAAGTTCTAGCGGGGGGCCGTGATACGCAGTATTTT. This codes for CASSEVLAGGRDTQYF.

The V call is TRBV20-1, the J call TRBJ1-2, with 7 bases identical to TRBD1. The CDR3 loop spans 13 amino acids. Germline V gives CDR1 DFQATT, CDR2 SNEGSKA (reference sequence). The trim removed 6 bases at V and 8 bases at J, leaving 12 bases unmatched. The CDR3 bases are TGCAGTGCCAGTATCGGGACAGCAGAGGGCTACACCTTC. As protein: CSASIGTAEGYTF.